This TCR beta chain comes out of a study of tissue T cells after allogeneic stem cell transplantation. Study-wide results and caveats: Tissue-detected TCR repertoire was only partly captured by blood and spleen T cells. Limitations included a small, clinically heterogeneous cohort and limited sampling depth.

Germline V gene data show CDR1 as GTSNPN and CDR2 as SVGIG (reference sequence). V lost 5 bases to trimming and J lost 7 bases; unmatched junction nucleotides: 1. The CDR3 is 12 residues long. Sequencing of TCRbeta CDR3 at survey depth gave sequences and template counts. Measured with immunoSEQ multiplex PCR; TCRdb has only the in-frame clones, and not every one. The sample lists roughly 9,900 clones; 60% were seen once. Median post-mortem interval was about 9.8 hours for GI, liver, skin and lymphoid tissues. This clone occurred a few times. Its antigen is not identified. The chain employs TRBV30 and TRBJ1-6, with TRBD1 identical over 8 bases. The input for sequencing was tissue from the jejunum, taken at autopsy. The sequence was collected from a woman aged 18 to 50 with breast cancer. Here the CDR3 reads CAWGDRNSPLHF. The DNA for the CDR3 is TGTGCCTGGGGGGACAGGAATTCACCCCTCCACTTT.